This T cell receptor beta chain was identified during a study of T cells after yellow fever vaccination. General study results and limits: Most clones from primary vaccination resurfaced after the booster (approximately 96% CD4, around 90% CD8). One caveat is that FACS-sorted repertoires could contain abundant clonotypes contaminating from the bulk population. Some clonotypes, a small share, were shared between CD4 and CD8 compartments.

Synthesis of TCR cDNA relied on 5'RACE template switching, which attached a universal primer site and UMIs. TCRdb ran MiXCR on the 5' RACE reads and lists one entry per CDR3 protein. This sample has hundreds of thousands of distinct CDR3 sequences, with approximately 13% found just once. The CDR3 extends over 14 amino acids. V lost 5 bases to trimming and J lost 9 bases, with 17 bases between them. CDR1 is SEHNR, CDR2 FQNEAQ, per germline (reference sequence). This clonotype was found a few times. Antigen specificity is unknown. Specimen: PBMCs, collected on the day of the yellow fever booster vaccination. The sequence was collected from a man under 40 who received the YFV17D yellow fever vaccine. The chain links TRBV7-9 to TRBJ2-4, with D perhaps TRBD1 or TRBD2 (6 bases each). CDR3 in amino acids: CASSPWGAESIQYF. The CDR3 nucleotides are TGTGCCAGCAGCCCCTGGGGGGCGGAGAGCATTCAGTACTTC.